This passage covers 17 T cell receptor beta chains from one sample sequenced in a study of blood T cell repertoires in COVID-19 (dated by TCRdb to the early 2020s). Libraries were constructed by the immunoSEQ multiplex PCR assay. Here the immuneACCESS table is served through TCRdb, limited to in-frame sequences with V and J called. Missing clones are a known gap in these copies; in checked studies unresolved V genes cover under half, and the rest lacks a known reason. For this sample the table gives 150,000 to 190,000 clones, of which about nine tenths were detected only once. Approximately 2.4% of the sample is in the top ten clones. Sequencing input: peripheral blood. The receptors stem from a woman aged 65 to 85 with acute or convalescent COVID-19.

The V call is TRBV5-6, the J call TRBJ2-1; 8 bases are shared with TRBD1. Germline V gene sequence: CDR1 SGHDT, CDR2 YYEEEE. The CDR3 sequence is 16 residues long. The V gene end was trimmed by 3 bases and the J gene end by 12 bases; junction bases not matched to a gene: 17. The DNA of the CDR3 is TGTGCCAGCAGCTCTGACCGAGGACAGGGCCCTAGGGGGCAGTTCTTC. It is translated as CASSSDRGQGPRGQFF.

The J gene is TRBJ2-2, the V gene TRBV5-1, with D tentatively TRBD1 (5 bases). Germline CDR1 is SGHRS and CDR2 is YFSETQ. V was cut by 5 bases and J by 6 bases, with 14 bases left in between. The CDR3 sequence is 14 residues long. The CDR3 loop is CASRVQGRAGELFF. Written as DNA, the CDR3 is TGCGCCAGCAGGGTTCAGGGAAGGGCCGGGGAGCTGTTTTTT. Full variable domain (remainder filled in from reference TRBV5-1 and TRBJ2-2): KAGVTQTPRYLIKTRGQQVTLSCSPISGHRSVSWYQQTPGQGLQFLFEYFSETQRNKGNFPGRFSGRQFSNSRSEMNVSTLELGDSALYLCASRVQGRAGELFFGEGSRLTVL.

This chain uses TRBV3-1 (or the pseudogene TRBV3-2) with TRBJ1-2; D remains unclear. The germline V gene has CDR1 LGHDT and CDR2 YNNKEL (reference sequence). The CDR3 is 13 residues long. V lost 3 bases to trimming and J lost 4 bases, with 9 bases between them. The CDR3 bases are TGTGCCAGCAGCCAGCTAGGTCTCTATGGCTACACCTTC. Amino acids: CASSQLGLYGYTF.

This chain links TRBV28 with TRBJ2-7; possible D gene TRBD2, 5 bases. V shed 3 bases and J shed 2 bases, with 17 bases lying between them. CDR1 and CDR2 from the germline V gene are MDHEN and SYDVKM. This CDR3 is 16 amino acids long. This CDR3 reads CASSFSLTGLTYEQYV. The CDR3, as DNA: TGTGCCAGCAGTTTCTCCTTAACGGGGTTGACCTACGAGCAGTACGTC.

The gene calls are TRBV19 and TRBJ1-1; unclear D gene. The CDR3 extends over 15 amino acids. Germline CDR1 LNHDA, CDR2 SQIVND (reference sequence). The V end was cut by 3 bases, the J end by 1 base, with 12 bases between. The CDR3 here is CASSIGGVGNTEAFF. The CDR3 region has the DNA TGTGCCAGTAGTATTGGCGGCGTGGGGAACACTGAAGCTTTCTTT. The full variable domain, in which reference TRBV19 and TRBJ1-1 provide the parts outside the CDR3, is DGGITQSPKYLFRKEGQNVTLSCEQNLNHDAMYWYRQDPGQGLRLIYYSQIVNDFQKGDIAEGYSVSREKKESFPLTVTSAQKNPTAFYLCASSIGGVGNTEAFFGQGTRLTVV.

The J gene is TRBJ1-4, the V gene TRBV6-5; TRBD1 matches at 7 bases. The CDR3 loop spans 14 amino acids. Looked up from germline, CDR1 is MNHEY and CDR2 is SVGAGI. V lost 6 bases to trimming and J lost 6 bases; unmatched junction nucleotides: 7. CDR3 nucleotides: TGTGCCAGCAGCTCGGGACAGCTCCATGAAAAACTGTTTTTT. Its translation: CASSSGQLHEKLFF.

The chain employs TRBV6-5 and TRBJ1-1, with D perhaps matching TRBD1 (6 bases). CDR1 and CDR2 from the germline V gene are MNHEY and SVGAGI. The CDR3 extends over 13 amino acids. Trimming pared 6 bases from V and 4 bases from J, leaving 12 bases between. CDR3 sequence (DNA): TGTGCCAGCAGACGCGCAGGGGCCACTGAAGCTTTCTTT. Translation gives CASRRAGATEAFF.

The J gene is TRBJ2-1, the V gene TRBV28; tentative D call: TRBD1 (6 bases). V was shortened by 6 bases and J by 6 bases, with 12 bases between the two germline ends. This CDR3 is 13 amino acids long. The germline gives CDR1 MDHEN, CDR2 SYDVKM. The CDR3 nucleotides read TGTGCCAGCAGGGCCCCACAGGGCAATGAGCAGTTCTTC. Its translation is CASRAPQGNEQFF. The variable domain in full, with the rest retrieved from reference TRBV28 and TRBJ2-1, is DVKVTQSSRYLVKRTGEKVFLECVQDMDHENMFWYRQDPGLGLRLIYFSYDVKMKEKGDIPEGYSVSREKKERFSLILESASTNQTSMYLCASRAPQGNEQFFGPGTRLTVL.

This chain uses TRBV5-6 with TRBJ1-1, with D possibly being TRBD1 (5 bases). The CDR3 is made up of 14 amino acids. Germline CDR1 SGHDT, CDR2 YYEEEE. V lost 2 bases to trimming and J lost 11 bases, with 19 bases between them. The CDR3 here is CASSFKGSPSKAFF. DNA for the CDR3: TGTGCCAGCAGCTTCAAGGGGTCGCCTTCAAAGGCTTTCTTT.

The CDR3 loop reads CASSRTAAGGRNFNSPLHF. CDR3 nucleotides: TGCGCCAGCAGCCGAACAGCGGCGGGGGGCAGGAACTTTAATTCACCCCTCCACTTT. The chain combines TRBV4-3 with TRBJ1-6; D may be TRBD1 (6 bases). The V and J ends lost 4 bases and 6 bases respectively, with 25 bases between them. Germline V lookup: CDR1 LGHNA, CDR2 YSLEER. The CDR3 totals 19 residues.

V gene TRBV5-4 combines with J gene TRBJ2-1; TRBD2 might be the D (5 bases). Germline V gene data show CDR1 as SGHNT and CDR2 as YYREEE (reference sequence). CDR3 length: 14 residues. V dropped 0 bases and J dropped 7 bases, with 11 bases sitting between them. The CDR3 bases are TGTGCCAGCAGCTTGGGGGCTAGCTTGAATGAGCAGTTCTTC. Protein sequence: CASSLGASLNEQFF. Using reference TRBV5-4 and TRBJ2-1 for the parts outside the CDR3, the full variable domain is ETGVTQSPTHLIKTRGQQVTLRCSSQSGHNTVSWYQQALGQGPQFIFQYYREEENGRGNFPPRFSGLQFPNYSSELNVNALELDDSALYLCASSLGASLNEQFFGPGTRLTVL.

V and J are TRBV5-1 and TRBJ1-1; 8 positions agree with TRBD1. Germline values: CDR1 SGHRS, CDR2 YFSETQ. There are 17 residues in the CDR3. The V gene end was trimmed by 4 bases and the J gene end by 1 base; junction bases not matched to a gene: 12. CDR3 in DNA: TGCGCCAGCAGCCGCAATGACAGGGGCGTAGGGAACACTGAAGCTTTCTTT. Translated, it gives CASSRNDRGVGNTEAFF.

The V gene is TRBV13, the J gene TRBJ2-7; TRBD1 agrees at 7 bases. CDR3 length: 14 amino acids. Germline V gives CDR1 PRHDT, CDR2 FYEKMQ (reference sequence). Trimming removed 5 bases from V and 0 bases from J; junction bases left unmatched: 4. The CDR3 spells CASSNRDSSYEQYV. The CDR3 DNA follows: TGTGCCAGCAGCAACCGGGACAGCTCCTACGAGCAGTACGTC.

V and J are TRBV13 and TRBJ2-1; 13 nucleotides align to TRBD2. CDR3 size: 16 residues. The V gene's germline CDR1 is PRHDT and CDR2 FYEKMQ (reference sequence). Losses at the gene ends were 5 bases for V and 6 bases for J; bases not matched to a gene: 7. In nucleotides, the CDR3 is TGTGCCAGCAGCACGGGACTAGCGGGGATCTTCAATGAGCAGTTCTTC. This encodes CASSTGLAGIFNEQFF.

The chain is built from TRBV2 and TRBJ1-3; perhaps TRBD1 as D (6 bases). Germline loops: CDR1 SNHLY, CDR2 FYNNEI. Trimming pared 5 bases from V and 4 bases from J, leaving 15 bases between. This CDR3 has 15 amino acids. The CDR3 spells CASSPTGWTGNTIYF. CDR3 DNA: TGTGCCAGCAGTCCCACAGGGTGGACCGGAAACACCATATATTTT.

This chain uses TRBV3-1 (or the pseudogene TRBV3-2) with TRBJ1-3, with 8 bases identical to TRBD1. This CDR3 has 18 amino acids. V shed 3 bases and J 0 bases; nucleotides not matched to a gene: 10. Germline loops: CDR1 LGHDT, CDR2 YNNKEL (reference sequence). The CDR3 bases are TGTGCCAGCAGCCACGGAGACAGGGGTCCGTACTCTGGAAACACCATATATTTT. Protein product: CASSHGDRGPYSGNTIYF.

This clone was found once. The chain is built from TRBV20-1 and TRBJ1-5; weak D call: TRBD1 (5 bases). CDR3 length: 15 amino acids. CDR1 DFQATT and CDR2 SNEGSKA come from the germline V gene (reference sequence). V lost 3 bases and J 0 bases, leaving 12 bases between the germline ends. CDR3 in amino acids: CSASETAYSNQPQHF. In DNA form, the CDR3 reads TGCAGTGCTAGTGAGACAGCTTATAGCAATCAGCCCCAGCATTTT.